This T cell receptor beta chain is drawn from a study of spatial heterogeneity in lung cancer. Time point reported: sample taken at primary tumor resection. Unsorted whole RNA of tumor, nontumor lung or frozen PBMC was sequenced. TCR cDNA molecules each carried a unique molecular identifier. TCRdb processed the 5' RACE reads anew with MiXCR; each CDR3 protein has one entry. The table has about 36,000 distinct CDR3 sequences, under 8.5% seen once; the top ten hold approximately 29%. This TCR was recovered from a female donor with early-stage non-small cell lung cancer. The sequenced sample was PBMCs, obtained at surgery.

The CDR3 sequence is CASRRGTTTETQYF. CDR3 nucleotide sequence: TGTGCCAGCAGACGAGGTACGACAACTGAGACCCAGTACTTC. The chain joins TRBV5-4 to TRBJ2-5; D gene unclear. This CDR3 comprises 14 residues. Germline V gene lookup returns CDR1 SGHNT and CDR2 YYREEE (reference sequence). The V gene lost 5 bases and the J gene lost 5 bases, with 16 bases spanning the gap.